The subject of this entry is one TCR beta chain. Its antigen is as yet unknown. Caucasian, healthy and from Russia, the donors were aged between about 6 and 90. The sample originates from a study of blood T cells in healthy people across ages. Findings and limits, study-wide: Observed TCR beta diversity showed a strong correlation with the percentage of naive T cells as measured by flow cytometry.

It was with a sample-barcoded 5' primer and a J-beta primer mix that a second PCR of about 6 to 12 cycles was run. From the 5' RACE reads, TCRdb called clonotypes with MiXCR, one entry per CDR3 protein. The sample has 1.8 million or so distinct CDR3 sequences; approximately 40% are singletons. The V end was cut by 8 bases, the J end by 4 bases, with 14 bases between. Germline lookup yields CDR1 MNHNY and CDR2 SVGAGI (reference sequence). This CDR3 contains 14 residues. This sequence originates from a human donor in good health. The source material was blood. The rearrangement joins TRBV6-6 to TRBJ1-4; no clear D. CDR3 protein: CASGISQLNEKLFF. The CDR3 DNA sequence: TGTGCCAGCGGGATTAGCCAGCTTAATGAAAAACTGTTTTTT.